This TCR beta chain was captured in a study of blood T cell repertoires in COVID-19 (TCRdb year 2020). About the study as a whole: The collaborator samples originated in the United States, Italy and Spain and spanned the acute and convalescent phases of COVID-19. The material from the prospective study consisted of cDNA or gDNA derived from T cells, B-cell-depleted T cells, or PBMCs. Subjects who had been exposed to COVID-19, were actively infected with it, or had recovered from it provided the deeply sampled blood TCRbeta repertoires that made up the dataset. A freely available public database, intended as a resource for researchers studying the immune response to SARS-CoV-2, is where the repertoires were released. Samples came from the ongoing ImmuneRACE study (first 160 participants) plus 1,254 subjects from 6 global collaborators. The sample metadata nearly always contained a de-identified subject ID, COVID-19 status, age in years and sex. Where available, HLA class I and class II types were obtained from metadata supplied by the sample provider rather than from assay-based typing.

The collaborating institutions used their own protocols to collect whole blood in K2EDTA tubes. For TCRbeta analysis, collaborators shipped samples in one of three forms: frozen whole blood, isolated PBMCs, or DNA extracted from either of those sample types. Study-wide conclusions, independent of this receptor: The amount of clinical and demographic metadata varied by source and participant and was provided uncurated.

TCRbeta CDR3 regions were amplified from genomic DNA by means of the immunoSEQ Assay, a bias-controlled multiplex PCR. Turning to the authors' computational methods: Within the assay, amplification of reference gene primers was used to estimate how many nucleated cells each sample contained. To quantify the absolute abundance of each unique TCRbeta CDR3 rearrangement, sequence reads were collapsed and filtered. For each sample, productive Simpson clonality was calculated as the square root of Simpson's diversity index over productive rearrangements. The table was pulled from immuneACCESS by TCRdb, which kept in-frame rearrangements only. Such tables lose some clones; where checked, under half of the loss comes from unresolved V genes, and the rest has no known cause. That table is the source of V, J and clone size, and D and trimming were worked out from the DNA. This sample comprises some 100,000 clones, about 91% of them detected only once. Roughly 8.1% of the sample is in the top ten clones.

A remark on this clone: Its antigen is unknown. Base qualities were left out, and no much larger clone turns up one base away.

V is shortened by 6 bases, J by 3 bases, and the region joining them spans 12 bases. Reading the germline V gene gives CDR1 SGHVS and CDR2 FNYEAQ. From cysteine to phenylalanine, the CDR3 is 13 amino acids long. Just CDR3 DNA is preserved here, 39 bases in frame from base 1. The rearrangement joined TRBV7-6 to TRBJ2-7, and perhaps TRBD1 as D gene, on 6 matching bases. This sequence originates from a woman aged 65 to 85 with acute or convalescent COVID-19. Sequenced material: peripheral blood. The CDR3 protein is CASSHGQFYEQYF. The nucleotide sequence is TGTGCCAGCAGTCACGGACAGTTCTACGAGCAGTACTTC.